The 4 T cell receptor beta chains below come from one sample, sequenced in a study of T-cell reconstitution after alpha-beta-depleted transplantation in children. Preparing the TCRbeta library involved the use of unique molecular identifiers. Each CDR3 protein gets one entry after TCRdb re-called the PCR reads with MiXCR. The data show some 440,000 distinct CDR3 sequences, 15% to 20% seen once. This specimen was PBMCs, mostly from graft donor cells, taken 360 days after TCRalphabeta/CD19-depleted stem cell transplant. All receptors come from a boy under three years old who had a stem cell transplant for Wiskott-Aldrich syndrome, so the T cells may come from the graft donor.

The chain has TRBV6-2 or TRBV6-3 and TRBJ2-1, with D unclear. From germline, CDR1 is MNHEY and CDR2 SVGEGT. The length of the CDR3 is 13 residues. V was pared by 7 bases and J by 2 bases, with 9 bases between. The DNA for the CDR3 is TGTGCCAGCATGAGAGATGCCTACAATGAGCAGTTCTTC. This codes for CASMRDAYNEQFF.

CDR3 coding DNA: TGTGCCAGCAGTGCCGGGACAGGGGCGCAGTTCTTC. Residues: CASSAGTGAQFF. V is TRBV2 and J is TRBJ2-1, with 10 bases fitting TRBD1. The CDR3 is 12 residues long. V lost 4 bases and J lost 12; bases outside the gene matches: 3. Germline V gene data show CDR1 as SNHLY and CDR2 as FYNNEI.

This clonotype occurred a few times. The chain carries TRBV5-1 and TRBJ2-1, with no clear D. The V end lost 0 bases, the J end lost 0 bases, and 10 bases lay between the germline ends. The germline V gene has CDR1 SGHRS and CDR2 YFSETQ. The CDR3 is 16 amino acids. CDR3 DNA: TGCGCCAGCAGCTTGGCGACTTCGGGCTCCTACAATGAGCAGTTCTTC. It yields the protein CASSLATSGSYNEQFF.

This clonotype was detected a few times. The V call is TRBV28, the J call TRBJ2-7; a weak D match, TRBD1 (5 bases). This CDR3 region has 14 residues. V was cut by 3 bases and J by 0 bases, with 9 bases left in between. Germline V gene sequence: CDR1 MDHEN, CDR2 SYDVKM. In DNA form, the CDR3 reads TGTGCCAGCAGTTTGGGGCGGCGCTCCTACGAGCAGTACTTC. It specifies CASSLGRRSYEQYF.